This record covers a single T cell receptor beta chain. What it binds is not known. Germline loops: CDR1 SGDLS, CDR2 YYNGEE. CDR3 length: 13 amino acids. V was cut by 0 bases and J by 10 bases, with 10 bases left in between. The record originates from a study of T cell responses to AZD1222 COVID-19 vaccine. Study as a whole: Samples with a second dose at about 4 or about 12 weeks were pooled together.

Measured with immunoSEQ multiplex PCR; TCRdb has only the in-frame clones, and not every one. The table lists some 83,000 clones, just under 90% of them singletons. Study-wide results and caveats: Increased Spike-specific TCR breadth and depth were observed after two AZD1222 doses. Clonal diversity may have been underestimated, and the donors were mostly white British, with more females than males. The span of vaccine-associated CD4 TCRs extended across spike, with dominance at 160-218 and 743-854.

The chain employs TRBV9 and TRBJ2-2; D uncertain. This receptor was obtained from an adult in good health. Sequencing used peripheral blood, obtained on day 0 of AZD1222 vaccination. CDR3: CASSVELRAELFF. CDR3 DNA: TGTGCCAGCAGCGTAGAACTAAGGGCGGAGCTGTTTTTT.